The present T cell receptor (beta chain) was sequenced within a study of cytomegalovirus exposure and HLA in healthy donors. As to this clone: Antigen unknown.

The study's findings and limits: The availability of immune exposure information extended only to CMV serostatus. Exclusion applied to some V segments, including TRBV6-2 and TRBV6-3, as they were indistinguishable. Sequence variants that were highly shared formed a cluster that was likely a sequencing artifact. In an earlier analysis, in 587 donors, most V segments appeared productive either ~87% or ~30% of the time.

The PCR employed 60 Vbeta primers together with 13 Jbeta primers. Some clones are missing from TCRdb's copy, which holds only in-frame ones; the method was immunoSEQ multiplex PCR. This listing includes approximately 52,000 clones. This CDR3 spans 13 amino acids. Trimming removed 7 bases from V and 1 base from J, with 13 bases in between. CDR1 SQVTM and CDR2 ANQGSEA come from the germline V gene. Sequenced material: PBMCs. V is TRBV29-1 and J is TRBJ1-1, with no clear D. The source is a man over 45 in good health and CMV-seropositive. The CDR3 reads CSGVNGGNTEAFF. The CDR3 DNA reads TGCAGCGGGGTTAATGGCGGGAACACTGAAGCTTTCTTT. Full variable domain (rest looked up from reference TRBV29-1 and TRBJ1-1): SAVISQKPSRDICQRGTSLTIQCQVDSQVTMMFWYRQQPGQSLTLIATANQGSEATYESGFVIDKFPISRPNLTFSTLTVSNMSPEDSSIYLCSGVNGGNTEAFFGQGTRLTVV.